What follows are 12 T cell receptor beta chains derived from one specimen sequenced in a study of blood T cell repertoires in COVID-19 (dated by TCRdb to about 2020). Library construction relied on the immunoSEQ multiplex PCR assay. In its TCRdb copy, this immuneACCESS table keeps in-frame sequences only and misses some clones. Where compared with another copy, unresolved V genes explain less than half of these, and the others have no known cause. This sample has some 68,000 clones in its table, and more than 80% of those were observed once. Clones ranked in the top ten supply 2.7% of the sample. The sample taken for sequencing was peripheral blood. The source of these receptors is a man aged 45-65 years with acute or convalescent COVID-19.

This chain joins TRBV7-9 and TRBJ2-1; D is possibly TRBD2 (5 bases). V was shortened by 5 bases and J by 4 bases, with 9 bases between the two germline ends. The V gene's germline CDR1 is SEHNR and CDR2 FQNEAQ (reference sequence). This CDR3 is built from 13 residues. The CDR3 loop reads CASSPTSYNEQFF. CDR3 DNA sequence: TGTGCCAGCAGCCCTACTAGTTACAATGAGCAGTTCTTC.

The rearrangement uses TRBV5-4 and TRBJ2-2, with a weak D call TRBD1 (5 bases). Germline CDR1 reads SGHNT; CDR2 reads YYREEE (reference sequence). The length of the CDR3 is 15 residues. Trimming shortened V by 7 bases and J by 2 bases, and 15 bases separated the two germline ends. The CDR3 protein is CASGADWLNTGELFF. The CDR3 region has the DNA TGTGCCAGCGGGGCAGACTGGTTAAACACCGGGGAGCTGTTTTTT.

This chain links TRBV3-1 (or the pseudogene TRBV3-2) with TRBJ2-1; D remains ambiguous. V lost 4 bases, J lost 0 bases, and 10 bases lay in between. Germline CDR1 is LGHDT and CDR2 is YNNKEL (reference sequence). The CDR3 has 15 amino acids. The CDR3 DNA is TGTGCCAGCAGCCCGACACGCAACTCCTACAATGAGCAGTTCTTC. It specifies CASSPTRNSYNEQFF.

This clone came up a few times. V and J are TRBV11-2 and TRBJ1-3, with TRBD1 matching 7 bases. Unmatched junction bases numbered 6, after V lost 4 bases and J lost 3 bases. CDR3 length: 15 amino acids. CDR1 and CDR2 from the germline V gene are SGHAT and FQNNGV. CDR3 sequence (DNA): TGTGCCAGCAGCTCTGACAGGGATATTGGAAACACCATATATTTT. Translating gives CASSSDRDIGNTIYF.

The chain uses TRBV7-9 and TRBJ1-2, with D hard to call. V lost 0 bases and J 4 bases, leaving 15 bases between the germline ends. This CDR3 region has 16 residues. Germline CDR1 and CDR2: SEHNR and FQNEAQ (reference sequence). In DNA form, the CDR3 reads TGTGCCAGCAGCTTAGCGCGGGAGAGGTTGTTCTATGGCTACACCTTC. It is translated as CASSLARERLFYGYTF.

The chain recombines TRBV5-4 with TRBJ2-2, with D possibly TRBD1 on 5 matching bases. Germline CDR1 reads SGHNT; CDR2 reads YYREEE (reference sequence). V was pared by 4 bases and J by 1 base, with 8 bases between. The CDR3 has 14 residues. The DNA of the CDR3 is TGTGCCAGCAGCCGAACAGGGAACACCGGGGAGCTGTTTTTT. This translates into CASSRTGNTGELFF.

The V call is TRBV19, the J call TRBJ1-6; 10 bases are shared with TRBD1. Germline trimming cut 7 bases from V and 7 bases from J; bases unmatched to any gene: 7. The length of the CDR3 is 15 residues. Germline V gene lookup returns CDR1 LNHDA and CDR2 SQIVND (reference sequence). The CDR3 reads CASNPGTGDNSPLHF. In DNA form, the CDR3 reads TGTGCCAGTAACCCCGGGACAGGGGACAATTCACCCCTCCACTTT.

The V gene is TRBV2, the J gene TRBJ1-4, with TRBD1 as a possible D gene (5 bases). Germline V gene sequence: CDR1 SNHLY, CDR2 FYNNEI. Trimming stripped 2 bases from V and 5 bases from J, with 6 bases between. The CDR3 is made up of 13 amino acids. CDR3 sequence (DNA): TGTGCCAGCAGTGAACGGACAAATGAAAAACTGTTTTTT. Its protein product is CASSERTNEKLFF.

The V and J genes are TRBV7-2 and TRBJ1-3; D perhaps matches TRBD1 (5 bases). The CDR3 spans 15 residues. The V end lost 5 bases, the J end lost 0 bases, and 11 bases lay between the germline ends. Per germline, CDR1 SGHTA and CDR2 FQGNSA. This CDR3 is CASSIRASSGNTIYF. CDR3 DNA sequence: TGTGCCAGCAGCATCAGGGCCAGCTCTGGAAACACCATATATTTT.

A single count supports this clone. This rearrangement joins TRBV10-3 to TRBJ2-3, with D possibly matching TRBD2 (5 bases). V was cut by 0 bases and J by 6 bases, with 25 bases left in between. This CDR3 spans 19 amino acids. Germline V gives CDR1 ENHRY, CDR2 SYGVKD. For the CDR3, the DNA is TGTGCCATCAGTGAGTCGAAGGGAGTTGTGGCCCTTTTAGCGGATACGCAGTATTTT. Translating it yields CAISESKGVVALLADTQYF.

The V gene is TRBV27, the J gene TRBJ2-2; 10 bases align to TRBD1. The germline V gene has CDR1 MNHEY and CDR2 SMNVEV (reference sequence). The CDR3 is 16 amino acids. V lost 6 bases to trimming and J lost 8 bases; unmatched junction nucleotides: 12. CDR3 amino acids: CASRNPKDRGKGELFF. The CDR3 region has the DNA TGTGCCAGCAGGAACCCGAAGGACAGGGGGAAAGGGGAGCTGTTTTTT.

The CDR3 loop reads CASSTTWRWERGANVLTF. The CDR3 nucleotides are TGTGCCAGCAGCACCACGTGGAGGTGGGAACGGGGGGCCAACGTCCTGACTTTC. V usage is TRBV5-8 and J usage is TRBJ2-6, with D tentatively TRBD2 (5 bases). Trimming removed 4 bases at V and 4 bases at J, with 21 bases between. Germline loops: CDR1 SGHTS, CDR2 YDEGEE. This CDR3 contains 18 residues.